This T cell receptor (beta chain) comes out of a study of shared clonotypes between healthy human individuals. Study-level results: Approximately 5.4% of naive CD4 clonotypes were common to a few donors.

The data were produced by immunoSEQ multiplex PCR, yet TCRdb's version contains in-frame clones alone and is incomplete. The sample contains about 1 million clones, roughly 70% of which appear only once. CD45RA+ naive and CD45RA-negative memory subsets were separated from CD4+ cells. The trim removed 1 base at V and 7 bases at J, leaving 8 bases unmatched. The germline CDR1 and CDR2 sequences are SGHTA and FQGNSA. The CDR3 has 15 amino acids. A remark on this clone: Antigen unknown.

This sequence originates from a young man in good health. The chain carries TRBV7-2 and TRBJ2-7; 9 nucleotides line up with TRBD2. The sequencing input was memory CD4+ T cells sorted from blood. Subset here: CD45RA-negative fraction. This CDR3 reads CASSLGPSGAGEQYF. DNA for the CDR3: TGTGCCAGCAGCTTAGGTCCTAGCGGGGCGGGGGAGCAGTACTTC.